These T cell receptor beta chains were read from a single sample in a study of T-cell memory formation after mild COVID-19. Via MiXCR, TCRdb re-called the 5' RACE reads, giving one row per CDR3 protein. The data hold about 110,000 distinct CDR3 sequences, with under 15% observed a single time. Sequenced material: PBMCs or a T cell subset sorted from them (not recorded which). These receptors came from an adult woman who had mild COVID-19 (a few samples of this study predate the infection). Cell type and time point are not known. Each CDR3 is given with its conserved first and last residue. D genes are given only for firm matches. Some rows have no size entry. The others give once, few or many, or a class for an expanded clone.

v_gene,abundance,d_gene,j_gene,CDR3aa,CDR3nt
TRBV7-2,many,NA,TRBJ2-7,CASSSPQDLTYEQYF,TGTGCCAGCAGCTCACCCCAGGACCTGACCTACGAGCAGTACTTC
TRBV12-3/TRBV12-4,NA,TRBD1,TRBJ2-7,CASSSKRGLDEQYF,TGTGCCAGCAGTTCTAAAAGGGGGCTCGACGAGCAGTACTTC
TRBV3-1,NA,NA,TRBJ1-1,CASSPPTGNTEAFF,TGTGCCAGCAGCCCCCCCACAGGGAACACTGAAGCTTTCTTT
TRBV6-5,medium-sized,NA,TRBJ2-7,CASSPLGGPYEQYF,TGTGCCAGCAGTCCCCTAGGAGGCCCCTACGAGCAGTACTTC
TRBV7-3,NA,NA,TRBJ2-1,CASSPGHSHYNEQFF,TGTGCCAGCAGTCCGGGCCATTCTCATTACAATGAGCAGTTCTTC
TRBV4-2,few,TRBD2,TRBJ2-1,CASSQGGAGVRGRTGNEQFF,TGTGCCAGCAGCCAAGGTGGGGCGGGAGTACGGGGACGGACGGGGAATGAGCAGTTCTTC
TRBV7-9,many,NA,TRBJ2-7,CASSLVTRSLYEQYF,TGTGCCAGCAGCTTAGTGACGCGGTCCCTCTACGAGCAGTACTTC
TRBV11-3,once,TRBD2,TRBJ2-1,CASSAGLAGYEQFF,TGTGCCAGCAGCGCAGGACTAGCGGGCTATGAGCAGTTCTTC
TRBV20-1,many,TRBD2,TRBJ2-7,CSARKTETSDNYEQYF,TGCAGTGCTAGAAAAACTGAGACTAGCGACAACTACGAGCAGTACTTC
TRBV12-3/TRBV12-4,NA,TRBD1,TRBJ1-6,CASSFSIPTGDLHSPLHF,TGTGCCAGCAGTTTCTCCATCCCCACAGGGGACCTTCATTCACCCCTCCACTTT
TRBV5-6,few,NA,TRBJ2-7,CASSLRPNEQYF,TGTGCCAGCAGCTTGCGACCGAACGAGCAGTACTTC
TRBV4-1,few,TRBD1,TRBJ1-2,CASSLGTGVSGYTF,TGCGCCAGCAGCCTCGGGACAGGGGTTTCTGGCTACACCTTC
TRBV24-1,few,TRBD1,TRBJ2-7,CATSETGEINEQYF,TGTGCCACCAGTGAAACAGGGGAAATAAACGAGCAGTACTTC
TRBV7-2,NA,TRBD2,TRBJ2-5,CPSSSNPGLPETQYF,TGTCCCAGCAGTTCTAATCCGGGACTACCAGAGACCCAGTACTTC
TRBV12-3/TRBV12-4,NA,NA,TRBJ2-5,CASSFQRQETQYF,TGTGCCAGCAGTTTCCAGCGTCAAGAGACCCAGTACTTC
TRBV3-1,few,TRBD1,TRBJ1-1,CASTGQGGTEAFF,TGTGCCAGCACCGGACAGGGTGGCACTGAAGCTTTCTTT
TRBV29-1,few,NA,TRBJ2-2,CSARLNTGELFF,TGCAGCGCCCGACTGAACACCGGGGAGCTGTTTTTT
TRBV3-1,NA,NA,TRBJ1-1,CASSQEREDCAEAFF,TGTGCCAGCAGCCAAGAAAGGGAAGATTGCGCTGAAGCTTTCTTT